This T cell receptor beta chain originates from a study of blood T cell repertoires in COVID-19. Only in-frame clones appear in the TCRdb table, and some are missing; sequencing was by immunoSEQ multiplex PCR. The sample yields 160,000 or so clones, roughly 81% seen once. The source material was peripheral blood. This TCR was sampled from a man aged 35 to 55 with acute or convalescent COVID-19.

Here the CDR3 DNA reads TGTGCCAGCAGTTTGGGCGGGAGTATAGAGCAGTTCTTC. This encodes CASSLGGSIEQFF. J is TRBJ2-1 and V is TRBV12-3 or TRBV12-4, with 7 positions matching TRBD2. With V trimmed by 3 bases and J by 10 bases, 6 bases remained unmatched. This CDR3 spans 13 amino acids.